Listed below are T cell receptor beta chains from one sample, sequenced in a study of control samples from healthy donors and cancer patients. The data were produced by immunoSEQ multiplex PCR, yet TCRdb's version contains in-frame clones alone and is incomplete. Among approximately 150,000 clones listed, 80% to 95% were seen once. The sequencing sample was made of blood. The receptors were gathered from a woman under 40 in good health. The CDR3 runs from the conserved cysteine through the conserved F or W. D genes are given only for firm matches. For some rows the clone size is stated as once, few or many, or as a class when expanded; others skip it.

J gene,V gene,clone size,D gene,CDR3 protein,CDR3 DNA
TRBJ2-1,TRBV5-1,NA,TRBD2,CASSLEAGPGGEQFF,TGCGCCAGCAGCTTGGAAGCGGGACCAGGTGGTGAGCAGTTCTTC
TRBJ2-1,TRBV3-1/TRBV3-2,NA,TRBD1,CASSHLGTGLYNEQFF,TGTGCCAGCAGCCACCTCGGGACAGGCCTCTACAATGAGCAGTTCTTC
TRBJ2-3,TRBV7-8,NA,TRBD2,CASSSRGREEGKDTQYF,TGTGCCAGCAGCTCTCGTGGGAGGGAGGAAGGGAAAGATACGCAGTATTTT
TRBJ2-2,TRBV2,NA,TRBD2,CASSENGLVGMFGELFF,TGTGCCAGCAGTGAAAATGGACTAGTTGGTATGTTCGGGGAGCTGTTTTTT
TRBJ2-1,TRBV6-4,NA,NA,CASSTGDNNEQFF,TGTGCCAGCAGTACGGGGGACAACAATGAGCAGTTCTTC
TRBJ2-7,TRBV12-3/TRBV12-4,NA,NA,CASPYEQYF,TGTGCCAGCCCCTACGAGCAGTACTTC
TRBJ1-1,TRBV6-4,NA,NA,CASSPKRVDSLNTEAFF,TGTGCCAGCAGCCCCAAGAGGGTGGACAGCCTGAACACTGAAGCTTTCTTT
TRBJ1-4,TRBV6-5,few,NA,CASRQASGEKLFF,TGTGCCAGCAGACAGGCTTCTGGGGAAAAACTGTTTTTT
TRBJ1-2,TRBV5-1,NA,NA,CASSLGHTNYGYTF,TGCGCCAGCAGCCTGGGCCACACTAACTATGGCTACACCTTC
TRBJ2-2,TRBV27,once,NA,CASSLSPRLESGELFF,TGTGCCAGCAGTTTATCGCCCCGACTAGAGAGCGGGGAGCTGTTTTTT
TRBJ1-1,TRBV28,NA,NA,CASSSWTKASGEAFF,TGTGCCAGCAGTTCTTGGACAAAGGCGTCGGGAGAAGCTTTCTTT
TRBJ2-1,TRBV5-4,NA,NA,CASSSPGGRRDLQFF,TGTGCCAGCAGCTCCCCCGGGGGGCGACGGGACTTACAGTTCTTC
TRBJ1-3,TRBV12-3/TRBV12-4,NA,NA,CASRQGNTIYF,TGTGCCAGCAGACAGGGAAACACCATATATTTT
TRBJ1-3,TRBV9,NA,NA,CASSVEDSGPGNTIYF,TGTGCCAGCAGCGTAGAAGACAGCGGACCGGGAAACACCATATATTTT
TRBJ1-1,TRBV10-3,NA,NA,CAISSNTEAFF,TGTGCCATCAGTTCGAACACTGAAGCTTTCTTT
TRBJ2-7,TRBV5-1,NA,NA,CASSLIGGTKYEQYF,TGCGCCAGCAGCTTAATAGGCGGGACAAAGTACGAGCAGTACTTC
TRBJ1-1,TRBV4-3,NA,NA,CASSQLTGKGEAFF,TGCGCCAGCAGCCAACTGACAGGAAAGGGTGAAGCTTTCTTT
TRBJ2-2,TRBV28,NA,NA,CASSPRTNTGELFF,TGTGCCAGCAGTCCACGGACGAACACCGGGGAGCTGTTTTTT
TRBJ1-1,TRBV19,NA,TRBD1,CASSIQGVGTEAFF,TGTGCCAGTAGTATCCAGGGGGTTGGGACTGAAGCTTTCTTT
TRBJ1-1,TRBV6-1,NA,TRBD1,CASRPGTGSLAFF,TGTGCCAGCAGACCCGGGACAGGGTCGTTGGCTTTCTTT
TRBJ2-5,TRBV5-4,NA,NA,CASSLIVGEPQYF,TGTGCCAGCAGCTTGATCGTGGGGGAGCCCCAGTACTTC
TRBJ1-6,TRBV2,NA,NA,CASSVDPRYSPLHF,TGTGCCAGCAGTGTAGACCCCCGGTATTCACCCCTCCACTTT
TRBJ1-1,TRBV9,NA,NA,CASSPGGGHYEAFF,TGTGCCAGCAGCCCCGGGGGGGGACATTATGAAGCTTTCTTT
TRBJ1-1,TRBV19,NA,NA,CASSIGNTEAFF,TGTGCCAGTAGTATAGGGAACACTGAAGCTTTCTTT
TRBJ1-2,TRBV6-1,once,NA,CASSEAGNPYGYTF,TGTGCCAGCAGTGAAGCTGGCAATCCCTATGGCTACACCTTC
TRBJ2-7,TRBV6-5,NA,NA,CASSYSVAGEQYF,TGTGCCAGCAGTTACTCGGTCGCCGGGGAGCAGTACTTC